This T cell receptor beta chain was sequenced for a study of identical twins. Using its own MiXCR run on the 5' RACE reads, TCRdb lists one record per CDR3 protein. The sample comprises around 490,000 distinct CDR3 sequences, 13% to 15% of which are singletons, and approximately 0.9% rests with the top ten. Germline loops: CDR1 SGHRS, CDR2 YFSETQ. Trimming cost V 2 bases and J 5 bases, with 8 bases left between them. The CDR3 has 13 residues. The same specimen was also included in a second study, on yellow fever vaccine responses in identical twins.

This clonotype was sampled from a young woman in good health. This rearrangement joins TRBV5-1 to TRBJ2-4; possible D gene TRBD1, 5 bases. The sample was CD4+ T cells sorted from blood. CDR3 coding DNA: TGCGCCAGCAGCTTACAGGCGCAAAACATTCAGTACTTC. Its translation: CASSLQAQNIQYF.